One and the same sample provided the 3 T cell receptor beta chains below, sequenced in a study of T cells after yellow fever vaccination. TCRdb used MiXCR to reprocess the 5' RACE reads, holding one entry per CDR3 protein. The sample includes just under 600,000 distinct CDR3 sequences, approximately 13% of them seen just once. The sample here was PBMCs, taken on the day of the yellow fever booster vaccination. These receptors were collected from a man under 40 who received the YFV17D yellow fever vaccine.

This clonotype has just a few counts. The chain has TRBV28 and TRBJ2-7; perhaps TRBD1 as D (6 bases). Germline V CDR1 and CDR2: MDHEN, SYDVKM. Between the trimmed V and J ends, which lost 3 bases and 2 bases, there was a span of 14 bases. The CDR3 is made up of 15 amino acids. The CDR3 bases are TGTGCCAGCAGTTTGCCCGGGACATTACCCTACGAGCAGTACTTC. It encodes CASSLPGTLPYEQYF.

This clonotype occurred a few times. V is TRBV20-1 and J is TRBJ2-3; 9 positions match TRBD1. The V gene's germline CDR1 is DFQATT and CDR2 SNEGSKA (reference sequence). The V gene end was trimmed by 6 bases and the J gene end by 2 bases; junction bases not matched to a gene: 12. This CDR3 has 16 residues. The CDR3 protein is CSAVGGTGSITDTQYF. The CDR3 coding sequence is TGCAGTGCCGTAGGGGGGACAGGGAGTATCACAGATACGCAGTATTTT.

This clonotype was seen at least ten times. Relative to the germline gene, one junction end is altered; a read error may explain this. The chain employs TRBV5-1 and TRBJ2-3, with D unclear. Germline lookup yields CDR1 SGHRS and CDR2 YFSETQ. The CDR3 runs 12 residues. The CDR3 sequence is CASRLDTDTQYF. CDR3 bases: TGCGCCAGCAGATTGGACACAGATACGCAGTATTTT.